The sequence of this TCR beta chain was determined in a study of OX40 agonist ivuxolimab in advanced cancers. Study-wide results and limits: CD4+ and CD8+ blood T cells expanded clonally by week 6 at 0.1 to 3.0 mg/kg. Some of the lowest clonal expansion was seen in partial responders at 0.1-3.0 mg/kg.

Concerning this clone itself: Its target is not known.

The CDR3 sequence is 12 residues long. The V gene's germline CDR1 is MNHNY and CDR2 SVGAGI (reference sequence). V was cut by 0 bases and J by 6 bases, with 5 bases left in between. Using immunoSEQ multiplex PCR, the repertoire was profiled, and TCRdb retains in-frame clones only, with some absent. The repertoire holds roughly 76,000 clones, with about 85% as singletons. The source material was CD4+ or CD8+ T cells sorted from blood, sampled in a trial of the OX40 agonist ivuxolimab. V and J are TRBV6-6 and TRBJ1-2; D gene unclear. The TCR originated in an adult with an advanced solid tumor such as melanoma, head and neck, liver or kidney cancer. The CDR3 DNA follows: TGTGCCAGCAGTTACTCGGGGAATGGCTACACCTTC. It translates to CASSYSGNGYTF.